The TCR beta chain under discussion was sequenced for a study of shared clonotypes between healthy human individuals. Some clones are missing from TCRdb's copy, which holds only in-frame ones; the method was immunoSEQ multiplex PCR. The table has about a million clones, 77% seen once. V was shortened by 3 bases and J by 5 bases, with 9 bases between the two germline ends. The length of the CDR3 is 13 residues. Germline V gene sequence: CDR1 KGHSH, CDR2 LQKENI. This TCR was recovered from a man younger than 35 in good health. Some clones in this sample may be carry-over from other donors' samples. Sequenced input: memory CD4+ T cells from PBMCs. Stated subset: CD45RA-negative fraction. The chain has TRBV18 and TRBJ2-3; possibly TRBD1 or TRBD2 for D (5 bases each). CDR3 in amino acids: CASSPGELDTQYF. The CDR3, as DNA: TGTGCCAGCTCACCGGGGGAGCTAGATACGCAGTATTTT.